A single sample gave rise to the 11 T cell receptor beta chains below, sequenced in a study of shared clonotypes between healthy human individuals. Cells designated naive CD8 were CD45RO-negative and were positively selected for CCR7, with terminally differentiated effector memory CD45RA+ cells excluded. Here immunoSEQ multiplex PCR was the method, and the copy in TCRdb shows in-frame clones only, minus some. Of about 2,200,000 clones in the sample, about 92% were seen once. Sequencing was done on a sample of naive CD8+ T cells from PBMCs. These receptors came from a man younger than 30 in good health. Some clones in this sample may be carry-over from other donors' samples.

The V and J genes are TRBV28 and TRBJ1-3; 7 bases are a match to TRBD1. The CDR3 is 15 residues long. Germline V gene sequence: CDR1 MDHEN, CDR2 SYDVKM. With V trimmed by 6 bases and J by 0 bases, 5 bases remained unmatched. The CDR3 DNA is TGTGCCAGCAGGGTCGGGACAGCCTCTGGAAACACCATATATTTT. Protein sequence: CASRVGTASGNTIYF.

CDR3 residues: CASSTLEAGLAYEQYF. The CDR3 DNA follows: TGTGCCAGTAGTACTCTCGAAGCGGGTTTGGCATACGAGCAGTACTTC. This chain connects TRBV19 to TRBJ2-7, with a weak D call TRBD2 (6 bases). Trimming cost V 4 bases and J 4 bases, with 20 bases left between them. Per germline, CDR1 LNHDA and CDR2 SQIVND (reference sequence). The CDR3 length is 16 residues.

The chain recombines TRBV27 with TRBJ2-1; D is ambiguous. The CDR3 is 15 amino acids. Germline CDR1 is MNHEY and CDR2 is SMNVEV (reference sequence). V was shortened by 4 bases and J by 8 bases, with 18 bases between the two germline ends. In DNA form, the CDR3 reads TGTGCCAGCAGTTCTCGTTTGGCGGTCTGGGATGAGCAGTTCTTC. Protein product: CASSSRLAVWDEQFF.

The chain has TRBV7-2 and TRBJ1-2; D is unclear. From germline, CDR1 is SGHTA and CDR2 FQGNSA. There are 11 residues in the CDR3. V lost 4 bases and J 10 bases, leaving 10 bases between the germline ends. The CDR3 loop reads CASSYGVYYTF. In DNA, the CDR3 is TGTGCCAGCAGCTACGGAGTTTACTACACCTTC.

The chain links TRBV4-1 to TRBJ1-4; D is undetermined. Germline V gives CDR1 MGHRA, CDR2 YSYEKL. The CDR3 spans 18 residues. Trimming removed 0 bases at V and 7 bases at J, with 21 bases between. The CDR3 DNA follows: TGCGCCAGCAGCCAAGAAGGCGCAGCCCGGAGGATGGGTGAAAAACTGTTTTTT. This encodes CASSQEGAARRMGEKLFF.

The chain employs TRBV6-1 and TRBJ2-1, with D uncertain. CDR3 length equals 14 residues. Germline loops: CDR1 MNHNS, CDR2 SASEGT. Trimming removed 6 bases from V and 5 bases from J, with 14 bases in between. The CDR3 loop reads CASRDPSTNNEQFF. The CDR3 DNA is TGTGCCAGCAGAGACCCCTCTACTAACAATGAGCAGTTCTTC.

This clone was observed a few times. The gene calls are TRBV27 and TRBJ1-1, with unresolved D. Trimming took 8 bases from V and 6 from J, leaving 13 bases between them. CDR1 is MNHEY, CDR2 SMNVEV, per germline (reference sequence). There are 12 residues in the CDR3. The CDR3 is CASSTLRAEAFF. In nucleotides, the CDR3 is TGTGCCAGCTCGACACTGAGGGCTGAAGCTTTCTTT.

V usage is TRBV2 and J usage is TRBJ2-2; D remains ambiguous. Trimming took off 8 bases at V and 8 bases at J, with 9 bases between the two ends. The CDR3 length is 11 residues. Germline-derived CDR1 and CDR2 are SNHLY and FYNNEI. As DNA, the CDR3 is TGTGCCAGCTCGGGTCGGGGGGAGCTGTTTTTT. It yields the protein CASSGRGELFF. Drawing the rest from reference TRBV2 and TRBJ2-2, the complete variable domain is EPEVTQTPSHQVTQMGQEVILRCVPISNHLYFYWYRQILGQKVEFLVSFYNNEISEKSEIFDDQFSVERPDGSNFTLKIRSTKLEDSAMYFCASSGRGELFFGEGSRLTVL.

V and J are TRBV28 and TRBJ2-7, with D possibly TRBD1 on 5 matching bases. Trimming stripped 11 bases from V and 1 base from J, with 12 bases between. CDR3 length: 12 amino acids. In germline, CDR1 is MDHEN, CDR2 SYDVKM. CDR3 in amino acids: CAHGHRSYEQYF. As DNA, the CDR3 is TGTGCCCACGGACATCGATCCTACGAGCAGTACTTC.

The V and J genes are TRBV5-1 and TRBJ1-2; 8 bases map to TRBD1. V shed 4 bases and J 4 bases; nucleotides not matched to a gene: 6. The CDR3 consists of 14 residues. Germline V gene data show CDR1 as SGHRS and CDR2 as YFSETQ. CDR3 protein: CASSPGQAVYGYTF. As DNA, the CDR3 is TGCGCCAGCAGCCCGGGACAGGCCGTCTATGGCTACACCTTC.

This chain uses TRBV5-4 with TRBJ2-7, with D tentatively TRBD1 (5 bases). V lost 0 bases, J lost 3 bases, and 10 bases lay in between. The CDR3 has 14 amino acids. Germline V gene sequence: CDR1 SGHNT, CDR2 YYREEE (reference sequence). CDR3 residues: CASSLEQDNYEQYF. The CDR3 coding sequence is TGTGCCAGCAGCTTGGAACAGGATAACTACGAGCAGTACTTC.